These 8 T cell receptor beta chains were all obtained from the same sample, sequenced in a study of cytomegalovirus exposure and HLA in healthy donors. PCR involved 60 Vbeta and 13 Jbeta primers. Repertoires were generated with immunoSEQ multiplex PCR, while TCRdb's copy carries only in-frame clones and drops some. The data contain 150,000 to 200,000 clones, around 80% of them singletons. What was sequenced was PBMCs. The source of these receptors is a woman in her thirties or forties in good health and CMV-seronegative.

V gene TRBV4-2 combines with J gene TRBJ1-2; D gene uncertain. Trimming removed 1 base from V and 2 bases from J, with 8 bases in between. Germline values: CDR1 LGHNA, CDR2 YNFKEQ. This CDR3 contains 14 residues. The CDR3: CASSQGGSNYGYTF. Here the CDR3 DNA reads TGTGCCAGCAGCCAAGGAGGCTCCAACTATGGCTACACCTTC.

This clone was observed a few times. The CDR3 sequence: CASTGTSGGEAYEQYF. The CDR3 bases are TGTGCCAGCACCGGGACTAGCGGGGGGGAAGCCTACGAGCAGTACTTC. V gene TRBV28 combines with J gene TRBJ2-7; 16 bases map to TRBD2. The CDR3 is made up of 16 amino acids. Germline V gives CDR1 MDHEN, CDR2 SYDVKM. Trimming cost V 7 bases and J 2 bases; bases outside gene matches: 5. Filled out from reference TRBV28 and TRBJ2-7, the complete variable domain reads DVKVTQSSRYLVKRTGEKVFLECVQDMDHENMFWYRQDPGLGLRLIYFSYDVKMKEKGDIPEGYSVSREKKERFSLILESASTNQTSMYLCASTGTSGGEAYEQYFGPGTRLTVT.

The chain joins TRBV11-2 to TRBJ1-5; a possible D gene is TRBD1 (5 bases). Germline loops: CDR1 SGHAT, CDR2 FQNNGV. V was trimmed by 5 bases and J by 8 bases, leaving 13 bases between them. The CDR3 is made up of 13 amino acids. The DNA for the CDR3 is TGTGCCAGCAGCGCAGGGTTGTCAGAGCCCCAGCATTTT. This translates into CASSAGLSEPQHF.

The CDR3 loop is CASSVIATGELFF. CDR3 nucleotides: TGTGCCAGCAGCGTCATAGCCACCGGGGAGCTGTTTTTT. The rearrangement uses TRBV9 and TRBJ2-2; D remains ambiguous. The germline CDR1 and CDR2 sequences are SGDLS and YYNGEE. Deletions cut 2 bases from V and 4 bases from J, with 6 bases between. The CDR3 has 13 amino acids.

This chain joins TRBV10-3 and TRBJ1-5; TRBD1 might be the D (6 bases). The CDR3 is made up of 13 amino acids. With 8 bases removed from V and 3 bases from J, the gap between germline ends came to 11 bases. Germline-derived CDR1 and CDR2 are ENHRY and SYGVKD. CDR3 amino acids: CAIQGQINQPQHF. The DNA of the CDR3 is TGTGCCATCCAGGGACAAATCAATCAGCCCCAGCATTTT.

This clone has a handful of counts. The V gene is TRBV19, the J gene TRBJ1-2; D remains unclear. The CDR3 extends over 14 amino acids. Deletions cut 3 bases from V and 8 bases from J, with 16 bases between. CDR1 and CDR2 from the germline V gene are LNHDA and SQIVND (reference sequence). The CDR3 reads CASSIPPPSDGYTF. CDR3 sequence (DNA): TGTGCCAGTAGTATTCCCCCCCCCAGCGACGGCTACACCTTC.

As regards this clone: Within the sample, other DNA sequences also encode this same CDR3. The chain links TRBV30 to TRBJ2-2; D ambiguous. V was pared by 0 bases and J by 1 base, with 3 bases between. The CDR3 has 13 amino acids. CDR1 and CDR2 (germline): GTSNPN, SVGIG (reference sequence). CDR3 in amino acids: CAWSVQNTGELFF. CDR3 nucleotides: TGTGCCTGGAGTGTTCAGAACACCGGGGAGCTGTTTTTT.

J is TRBJ2-2 and V is TRBV6-5, with TRBD1 matching over 7 bases. The CDR3 runs 15 residues. Germline trimming cut 6 bases from V and 4 bases from J; bases unmatched to any gene: 8. Germline lookup yields CDR1 MNHEY and CDR2 SVGAGI. CDR3 amino acids: CASSRDRDLTGELFF. The CDR3 DNA sequence: TGTGCCAGCAGCCGAGACAGGGACCTCACCGGGGAGCTGTTTTTT.